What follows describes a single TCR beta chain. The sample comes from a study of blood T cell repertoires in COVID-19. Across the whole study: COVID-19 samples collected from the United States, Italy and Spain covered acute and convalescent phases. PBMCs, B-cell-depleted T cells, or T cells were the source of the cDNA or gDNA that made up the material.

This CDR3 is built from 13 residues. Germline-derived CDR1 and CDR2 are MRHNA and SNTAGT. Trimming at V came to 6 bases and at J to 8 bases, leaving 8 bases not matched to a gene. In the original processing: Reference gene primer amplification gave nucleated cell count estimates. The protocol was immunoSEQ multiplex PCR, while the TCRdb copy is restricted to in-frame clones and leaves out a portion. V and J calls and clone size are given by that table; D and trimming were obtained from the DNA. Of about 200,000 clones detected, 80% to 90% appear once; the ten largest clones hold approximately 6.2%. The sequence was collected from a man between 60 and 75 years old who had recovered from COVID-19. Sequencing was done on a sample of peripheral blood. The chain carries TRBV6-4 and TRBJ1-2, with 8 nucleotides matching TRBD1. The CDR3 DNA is TGTGCCAGCAGCGCGACAGGGGCTAGCGGCTACACCTTC. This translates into CASSATGASGYTF.